The 22 T cell receptor beta chains presented below share a single source sample, sequenced in a study of T cells in Graves' hyperthyroidism and ophthalmopathy. TCR beta CDR3 regions were amplified from RNA. With the HTBI primer set, the TCR CDR3 went through a first round of RT-PCR. TCRdb re-analysed the multiplex PCR reads in MiXCR, keeping a single row per CDR3 protein. The sample has about 770,000 distinct CDR3 sequences, under 20% seen once. The specimen sequenced was blood. The receptors stem from a woman in her forties or fifties with Graves' hyperthyroidism that later progressed to Graves' ophthalmopathy.

This clonotype came up many times. V is TRBV3-1 and J is TRBJ2-7, with a weak D call TRBD2 (5 bases). V lost 3 bases to trimming and J lost 2 bases, with 11 bases between them. The CDR3 consists of 14 residues. Per germline, CDR1 LGHDT and CDR2 YNNKEL (reference sequence). CDR3 protein: CASSQGDWPYEQYF. CDR3 DNA: TGTGCCAGCAGCCAGGGAGATTGGCCCTACGAGCAGTACTTC.

Many counts were recorded for this clonotype. The V and J genes are TRBV3-1 and TRBJ1-1, with D possibly matching TRBD1 (6 bases). Trimming took off 5 bases at V and 10 bases at J, with 20 bases between the two ends. Germline values: CDR1 LGHDT, CDR2 YNNKEL (reference sequence). This CDR3 region has 14 residues. The CDR3 DNA reads as TGTGCCAGCAGCTCCCGGACAGTTCTCGGCGGAGCTTTCTTT. As protein: CASSSRTVLGGAFF.

This clonotype showed up many times. The chain combines TRBV12-3 or TRBV12-4 with TRBJ2-1; D perhaps matches TRBD1 (5 bases). This CDR3 spans 17 amino acids. V was clipped by 6 bases and J by 7 bases, with 25 bases between them. CDR3 sequence reads: CASSSYRRGASRNEQFF. As DNA, the CDR3 is TGTGCCAGCAGCTCCTACCGACGTGGGGCATCCAGGAATGAGCAGTTCTTC.

This clonotype was seen many times. This rearrangement joins TRBV7-3 to TRBJ2-3; D perhaps matches TRBD1 (5 bases). Looked up from germline, CDR1 is SGHTA and CDR2 is FQGTGA. This CDR3 contains 15 residues. With 5 bases removed from V and 0 bases from J, the gap between germline ends came to 12 bases. The CDR3 DNA reads as TGTGCCAGCAGCCACAGGTTGACCAGCACAGATACGCAGTATTTT. Translation gives CASSHRLTSTDTQYF. Full variable domain (rest looked up from reference TRBV7-3 and TRBJ2-3): GAGVSQTPSNKVTEKGKYVELRCDPISGHTALYWYRQSLGQGPEFLIYFQGTGAADDSGLPNDRFFAVRPEGSVSTLKIQRTERGDSAVYLCASSHRLTSTDTQYFGPGTRLTVL.

The chain recombines TRBV29-1 with TRBJ2-3; 9 nucleotides match TRBD1. CDR3 length equals 9 residues. CDR1 SQVTM and CDR2 ANQGSEA come from the germline V gene. The V and J ends lost 7 bases and 13 bases, in that order; junction bases with no gene match: 3. CDR3 nucleotides: TGCAGCGCCGGGACAGGGAAGTATTTT. This codes for CSAGTGKYF.

There are many counts of this clonotype. This chain links TRBV12-3 or TRBV12-4 with TRBJ2-3, with TRBD1 matching over 10 bases. The CDR3 sequence is 17 residues long. J was trimmed by 1 base and V by 1 base; bases with no gene match: 5. The CDR3 is CASSLVFGTGGTDTQYF. CDR3 nucleotide sequence: TGTGCCAGCAGTTTAGTCTTCGGGACAGGGGGCACAGATACGCAGTATTTT.

The V gene is TRBV7-9, the J gene TRBJ1-4, with unresolved D. The germline gives CDR1 SEHNR, CDR2 FQNEAQ (reference sequence). The CDR3 loop spans 17 amino acids. Trimming pared 3 bases from V and 0 bases from J, leaving 14 bases between. The CDR3 is CASSFFVVVATNEKLFF. The CDR3 DNA sequence: TGTGCCAGCAGCTTTTTCGTCGTGGTTGCAACTAATGAAAAACTGTTTTTT.

Ten or more counts support this clonotype. The rearrangement joins TRBV6-1 to TRBJ1-3; D may be TRBD1 (5 bases). Trimming took off 3 bases at V and 0 bases at J, with 15 bases between the two ends. From germline, CDR1 is MNHNS and CDR2 SASEGT. CDR3 size: 17 residues. The CDR3 sequence: CASSDSGKGLSGNTIYF. The CDR3 bases are TGTGCCAGCAGTGATTCGGGGAAGGGGCTCTCTGGAAACACCATATATTTT.

The table lists this clonotype with many counts. V usage is TRBV20-1 and J usage is TRBJ1-1; TRBD1 might be the D (5 bases). Germline CDR1 and CDR2: DFQATT and SNEGSKA (reference sequence). Trimming took 1 base from V and 4 from J, leaving 10 bases between them. The CDR3 extends over 13 amino acids. The CDR3, as DNA: TGCAGTGCTAGAGGGCAGGGTGGCACTGAAGCTTTCTTT. Protein sequence: CSARGQGGTEAFF.

This clonotype showed up just a few times. The chain combines TRBV5-1 with TRBJ2-3; possibly TRBD2 for D (6 bases). Trimming cost V 6 bases and J 4 bases, with 15 bases left between them. Germline CDR1 and CDR2: SGHRS and YFSETQ. The CDR3 length is 14 residues. Here the CDR3 reads CASIGGGAADTQYF. The DNA of the CDR3 is TGCGCCAGCATCGGGGGTGGGGCGGCAGATACGCAGTATTTT.

This clonotype appeared many times. J is TRBJ1-2 and V is TRBV30; TRBD1 agrees at 11 bases. V trimming: 0 bases; J trimming: 8 bases; junction bases outside the gene matches: 2. Looked up from germline, CDR1 is GTSNPN and CDR2 is SVGIG (reference sequence). The CDR3 consists of 13 residues. This CDR3 is CAWSVRTGGGYTF. The CDR3 nucleotides read TGTGCCTGGAGTGTCCGGACAGGGGGCGGCTACACCTTC.

This clonotype was seen repeatedly, ten times or more. The V gene is TRBV5-1, the J gene TRBJ2-7, with D possibly matching TRBD1 (5 bases). V lost 0 bases, J lost 3 bases, and 10 bases lay in between. This CDR3 has 14 amino acids. CDR1 and CDR2 from the germline V gene are SGHRS and YFSETQ. CDR3 amino acids: CASSLADRFYEQYF. CDR3 coding DNA: TGCGCCAGCAGCTTGGCCGACAGATTCTACGAGCAGTACTTC.

A few counts support this clonotype. The chain couples TRBV6-1 to TRBJ1-4, with D possibly matching TRBD1 (6 bases). Per germline, CDR1 MNHNS and CDR2 SASEGT. Trimming took 6 bases from V and 3 from J, leaving 11 bases between them. The CDR3 runs 14 residues. The CDR3 loop is CASRVRGANEKLFF. The CDR3 DNA reads as TGTGCCAGCAGGGTGAGGGGGGCTAATGAAAAACTGTTTTTT.

This clonotype was seen ten or more times. The chain is built from TRBV7-2 and TRBJ1-4, with D unclear. Trimming removed 2 bases from V and 5 bases from J, with 6 bases in between. This CDR3 has 13 amino acids. CDR1 and CDR2 (germline): SGHTA, FQGNSA. DNA for the CDR3: TGTGCCAGCAGCTTACGAGGGAATGAAAAACTGTTTTTT. Translated, it gives CASSLRGNEKLFF. Filled out from reference TRBV7-2 and TRBJ1-4, the complete variable domain reads GAGVSQSPSNKVTEKGKDVELRCDPISGHTALYWYRQSLGQGLEFLIYFQGNSAPDKSGLPSDRFSAERTGGSVSTLTIQRTQQEDSAVYLCASSLRGNEKLFFGSGTQLSVL.

This clonotype was seen many times. The chain employs TRBV3-1 and TRBJ1-6; D is undetermined. CDR3 length: 14 amino acids. Germline CDR1 is LGHDT and CDR2 is YNNKEL (reference sequence). The V gene lost 5 bases and the J gene lost 5 bases, with 10 bases spanning the gap. DNA of the CDR3: TGTGCCAGCAGCTCTCAGGCAAATAATTCACCCCTCCACTTT. Encoded protein: CASSSQANNSPLHF.

In this sample, this clonotype turned up many times. The chain couples TRBV11-2 to TRBJ2-5; D perhaps matches TRBD1 (5 bases). With 7 bases removed from V and 4 bases from J, the gap between germline ends came to 10 bases. CDR3 length: 12 amino acids. CDR1 and CDR2 (germline): SGHAT, FQNNGV. The CDR3 DNA sequence: TGTGCCAGCACCTCAGGGTTAGAGACCCAGTACTTC. Translated: CASTSGLETQYF.

V and J are TRBV19 and TRBJ1-4; D possibly corresponds to TRBD1 (6 bases). The ends were cut back, 5 bases at V and 10 bases at J, with 23 bases in the middle. The CDR3 is 16 amino acids. Germline values: CDR1 LNHDA, CDR2 SQIVND (reference sequence). The CDR3 here is CASSGDSRGYFGKLFF. Written as DNA, the CDR3 is TGTGCCAGTAGTGGAGATTCCAGGGGTTATTTTGGAAAACTGTTTTTT.

This clonotype was observed at least ten times. The chain has TRBV20-1 and TRBJ2-5; D gene ambiguous. V dropped 0 bases and J dropped 5 bases, with 13 bases sitting between them. CDR3 size: 14 residues. CDR1 and CDR2 (germline): DFQATT, SNEGSKA (reference sequence). CDR3 protein: CSAREWRLVETQYF. CDR3 sequence (DNA): TGCAGTGCTAGAGAATGGCGGCTAGTGGAGACCCAGTACTTC.

The chain couples TRBV6-2 or TRBV6-3 to TRBJ1-2, with no clear D. Trimming left V 7 bases short and J 8 bases short, with 20 bases between. The CDR3 length is 14 residues. Per germline, CDR1 MNHEY and CDR2 SVGEGT. CDR3 coding DNA: TGTGCCAGCACCTTAGACGTTACCCCTGGCGGCTACACCTTC. It specifies CASTLDVTPGGYTF.

This clonotype occurred a few times. This chain uses TRBV10-2 with TRBJ2-7, with TRBD1 matching 9 bases. V lost 7 bases and J lost 4; bases outside the gene matches: 5. Germline CDR1 and CDR2: WSHSY and SAAADI. This CDR3 is built from 13 residues. In DNA, the CDR3 is TGCGCCAGCACCCCCGGACAGGGGTACGAGCAGTACTTC. Amino acid sequence: CASTPGQGYEQYF.

The rearrangement joins TRBV20-1 to TRBJ1-2; 10 bases are a match to TRBD1. Germline assignment: CDR1 DFQATT and CDR2 SNEGSKA (reference sequence). The CDR3 has 14 residues. Trimming removed 4 bases from V and 6 bases from J; junction bases left unmatched: 8. CDR3 region: CSAIPTGTGDGYTF. CDR3 nucleotide sequence: TGCAGTGCTATCCCTACCGGGACAGGGGATGGCTACACCTTC.

This clonotype has a handful of counts. The genes are TRBV20-1 and TRBJ1-5, with TRBD1 matching 7 bases. The CDR3 loop spans 14 amino acids. Germline CDR1 and CDR2: DFQATT and SNEGSKA (reference sequence). J was trimmed by 4 bases and V by 2 bases; bases with no gene match: 5. CDR3 amino acids: CSARLTGTNQPQHF. The CDR3 nucleotides read TGCAGTGCTAGACTGACAGGGACGAATCAGCCCCAGCATTTT.